The 18 T cell receptor beta chains in this list originate from one sample, sequenced in a study of blood T cell repertoires in COVID-19. Using immunoSEQ multiplex PCR, the repertoire was profiled, and TCRdb retains in-frame clones only, with some absent. The sample has over 95,000 clones, around 79% seen once; the top ten hold roughly 18%. The sequencing input was peripheral blood. These receptors all come from a woman of 80 years or more with active or convalescent COVID-19.

This clone was counted only a few times. The CDR3 sequence is CASSLGTGFRNEKLFF. The CDR3 bases are TGTGCCAGCAGCTTAGGGACAGGTTTCAGGAACGAAAAACTGTTTTTT. This chain connects TRBV7-6 to TRBJ1-4, with TRBD1 identical over 7 bases. CDR3 length: 16 amino acids. Trimming removed 1 base from V and 8 bases from J; junction bases left unmatched: 10. Germline V gene sequence: CDR1 SGHVS, CDR2 FNYEAQ.

The rearrangement joins TRBV6-5 to TRBJ2-1; 11 bases match TRBD2. J was trimmed by 5 bases and V by 0 bases; bases with no gene match: 0. Germline CDR1 MNHEY, CDR2 SVGAGI. The CDR3 totals 15 residues. DNA of the CDR3: TGTGCCAGCAGTTACTCGGGACTAGCGGACAATGAGCAGTTCTTC. Protein sequence: CASSYSGLADNEQFF.

The J gene is TRBJ2-1, the V gene TRBV7-3, with TRBD1 matching over 9 bases. With V trimmed by 4 bases and J by 5 bases, 6 bases remained unmatched. CDR1 SGHTA and CDR2 FQGTGA come from the germline V gene. The CDR3 is made up of 15 amino acids. CDR3: CASSSGQGPNNEQFF. The CDR3 nucleotides read TGTGCCAGCAGCTCCGGACAGGGGCCCAACAATGAGCAGTTCTTC.

The chain uses TRBV13 and TRBJ2-3; the match to TRBD2 covers 10 bases. CDR1 and CDR2 from the germline V gene are PRHDT and FYEKMQ (reference sequence). V lost 5 bases to trimming and J lost 0 bases; unmatched junction nucleotides: 5. CDR3 size: 16 residues. CDR3 protein: CASSRAGGPSTDTQYF. In nucleotides, the CDR3 is TGTGCCAGCAGCCGAGCGGGAGGGCCTAGCACAGATACGCAGTATTTT.

The genes are TRBV9 and TRBJ2-7, with 8 bases that match TRBD2. Per the germline V gene, CDR1 is SGDLS and CDR2 is YYNGEE. The CDR3 contains 14 residues. Trimming at V came to 4 bases and at J to 6 bases, leaving 9 bases not matched to a gene. This CDR3 reads CASSPTGGIGEQYF. The CDR3 coding sequence is TGTGCCAGCAGCCCAACGGGAGGGATCGGCGAGCAGTACTTC.

The chain has TRBV6-5 and TRBJ2-7; D is uncertain. This CDR3 has 13 amino acids. Per the germline V gene, CDR1 is MNHEY and CDR2 is SVGAGI. Trimming stripped 6 bases from V and 5 bases from J, with 14 bases between. The CDR3: CASSILAVNEQYF. As DNA, the CDR3 is TGTGCCAGCAGCATCCTTGCGGTCAACGAGCAGTACTTC.

The chain links TRBV16 to TRBJ2-2, with 7 bases matching TRBD1. V shed 3 bases and J 5 bases; nucleotides not matched to a gene: 3. The CDR3 has 14 residues. CDR1 is KGHSY, CDR2 FQNENV, per germline. The CDR3 protein is CASSHRQGTGELFF. CDR3 nucleotide sequence: TGTGCCAGCAGCCATCGACAGGGTACCGGGGAGCTGTTTTTT.

The chain joins TRBV6-1 to TRBJ2-3; 14 nucleotides align to TRBD2. This CDR3 comprises 16 residues. The germline CDR1 and CDR2 sequences are MNHNS and SASEGT. V lost 4 bases, J lost 5 bases, and 5 bases stayed unmatched. DNA for the CDR3: TGTGCCAGCAGTGCCGGGACTAGCGGGAGTGGAGATACGCAGTATTTT. Translated, it gives CASSAGTSGSGDTQYF.

Written as DNA, the CDR3 is TGTGCCAGCAGCCCCCTTCTGGCGGGGTACAGGGGCTACACCTTC. Encoded protein: CASSPLLAGYRGYTF. The chain uses TRBV7-2 and TRBJ1-2; D may be TRBD1 (5 bases). The germline V gene encodes CDR1 SGHTA and CDR2 FQGNSA. Trimming pared 5 bases from V and 8 bases from J, leaving 21 bases between. The CDR3 contains 15 residues.

Regarding this clone: Mismatch with germline at one junction end may stem from a read error. This chain uses TRBV9 with TRBJ1-1, with D unresolved. This CDR3 region has 11 residues. Germline V gives CDR1 SGDLS, CDR2 YYNGEE. The CDR3 coding sequence is TGTGCCAGCAGCCCCCTGAGGGTTGGGTACTTT. Residues: CASSPLRVGYF.

This chain connects TRBV5-1 to TRBJ1-1; D perhaps matches TRBD1 (5 bases). V gave up 6 bases and J gave up 1 base, with 13 bases separating them. The CDR3 loop spans 14 amino acids. Germline CDR1 SGHRS, CDR2 YFSETQ. CDR3 nucleotide sequence: TGCGCCAGCACCAAGATGGGGGGGAACACTGAAGCTTTCTTT. The encoded protein is CASTKMGGNTEAFF.

The chain recombines TRBV2 with TRBJ2-5; weak D call: TRBD1 (5 bases). The germline V gene has CDR1 SNHLY and CDR2 FYNNEI. This CDR3 comprises 13 residues. V shed 9 bases and J shed 2 bases, with 13 bases lying between them. The CDR3, as DNA: TGTGCCAGTACCGGACATTTACAAGAGACCCAGTACTTC. This sequence encodes CASTGHLQETQYF.

The genes are TRBV27 and TRBJ2-7; D is ambiguous. CDR3 length equals 14 residues. The V gene's germline CDR1 is MNHEY and CDR2 SMNVEV (reference sequence). Trimming took off 6 bases at V and 7 bases at J, with 19 bases between the two ends. CDR3 nucleotide sequence: TGTGCCAGCAGGCCGGCCATCGGGTCCGGGGAGCAGTACTTC. It is translated as CASRPAIGSGEQYF.

The table lists this clone with a count of one. V is TRBV5-1 and J is TRBJ2-7, with 10 bases identical to TRBD1. The V and J ends lost 3 bases and 6 bases, in that order; junction bases with no gene match: 6. Germline V gene data show CDR1 as SGHRS and CDR2 as YFSETQ. The length of the CDR3 is 14 residues. This CDR3 is CASSSFWTGGEQYF. The CDR3 DNA is TGCGCCAGCAGCTCCTTCTGGACAGGGGGCGAGCAGTACTTC. Supplemented by reference TRBV5-1 and TRBJ2-7, the full variable domain reads KAGVTQTPRYLIKTRGQQVTLSCSPISGHRSVSWYQQTPGQGLQFLFEYFSETQRNKGNFPGRFSGRQFSNSRSEMNVSTLELGDSALYLCASSSFWTGGEQYFGPGTRLTVT.

The chain recombines TRBV4-3 with TRBJ1-5; TRBD1 matches 8 bases. V dropped 0 bases and J dropped 7; count of bases not matched to a gene: 11. CDR1 is LGHNA, CDR2 YSLEER, per germline. This CDR3 comprises 17 residues. The CDR3 protein is CASSQDLAGGAGQPQHF. The CDR3 DNA reads as TGCGCCAGCAGCCAAGATCTCGCAGGGGGCGCCGGACAGCCCCAGCATTTT.

This clone has just a few counts. The V gene is TRBV6-2 or TRBV6-3, the J gene TRBJ2-1, with a tentative D call TRBD1 (5 bases). CDR3 size: 16 residues. Trimming left V 2 bases short and J 7 bases short, with 18 bases between. The germline V gene encodes CDR1 MNHEY and CDR2 SVGEGT. The CDR3 DNA reads TGTGCCAGCAGTTACCCCGGGCAACAGGCCCGGAATGAGCAGTTCTTC. It is translated as CASSYPGQQARNEQFF.

The chain uses TRBV7-9 and TRBJ1-6, with 8 bases matching TRBD1. Germline lookup yields CDR1 SEHNR and CDR2 FQNEAQ (reference sequence). The CDR3 length is 17 residues. V gave up 4 bases and J gave up 9 bases; unmatched junction bases: 14. In DNA form, the CDR3 reads TGTGCCAGCAGCTCACTCTCATTAGGACAGGGCGGTTCACCCCTCCACTTT. Residues: CASSSLSLGQGGSPLHF.

This clone was seen a single time. This chain links TRBV29-1 with TRBJ2-1; D remains unclear. V shed 3 bases and J shed 9 bases, with 15 bases lying between them. This CDR3 is 13 amino acids long. Germline V gives CDR1 SQVTM, CDR2 ANQGSEA. The CDR3 nucleotides read TGCAGCGTTGAGACGGTTGGAAGGAGTGAGCAGTTCTTC. The encoded protein is CSVETVGRSEQFF.